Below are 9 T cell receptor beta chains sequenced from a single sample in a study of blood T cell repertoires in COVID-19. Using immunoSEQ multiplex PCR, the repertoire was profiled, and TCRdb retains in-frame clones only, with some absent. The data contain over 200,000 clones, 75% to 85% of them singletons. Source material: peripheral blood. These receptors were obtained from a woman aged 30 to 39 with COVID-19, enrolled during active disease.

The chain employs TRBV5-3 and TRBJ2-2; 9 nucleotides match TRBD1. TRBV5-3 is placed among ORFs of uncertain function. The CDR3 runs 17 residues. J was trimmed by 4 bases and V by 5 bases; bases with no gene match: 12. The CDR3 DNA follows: TGTGCCAGAAGGGTCGGAGGACAGGGGCCATTCACCGGGGAGCTGTTTTTT. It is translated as CARRVGGQGPFTGELFF.

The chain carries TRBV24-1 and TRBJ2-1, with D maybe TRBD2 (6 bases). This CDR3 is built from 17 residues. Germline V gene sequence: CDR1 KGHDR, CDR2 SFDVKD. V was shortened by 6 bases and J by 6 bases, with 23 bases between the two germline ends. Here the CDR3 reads CATSNSRTARGGNEQFF. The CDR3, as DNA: TGTGCCACCAGTAACTCGAGGACTGCGCGGGGTGGCAATGAGCAGTTCTTC.

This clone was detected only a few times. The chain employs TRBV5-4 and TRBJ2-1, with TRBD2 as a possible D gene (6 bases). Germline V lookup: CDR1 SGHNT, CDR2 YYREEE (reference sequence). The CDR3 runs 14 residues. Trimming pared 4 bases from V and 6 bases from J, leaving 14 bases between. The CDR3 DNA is TGTGCCAGCAGCCCAATCGGGACTTTCAATGAGCAGTTCTTC. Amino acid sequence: CASSPIGTFNEQFF.

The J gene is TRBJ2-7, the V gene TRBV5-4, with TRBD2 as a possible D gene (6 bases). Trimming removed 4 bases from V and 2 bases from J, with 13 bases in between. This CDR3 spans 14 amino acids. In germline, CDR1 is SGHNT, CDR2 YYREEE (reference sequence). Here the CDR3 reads CASSPRDSTYEQYF. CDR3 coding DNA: TGTGCCAGCAGCCCCCGGGACTCGACCTACGAGCAGTACTTC.

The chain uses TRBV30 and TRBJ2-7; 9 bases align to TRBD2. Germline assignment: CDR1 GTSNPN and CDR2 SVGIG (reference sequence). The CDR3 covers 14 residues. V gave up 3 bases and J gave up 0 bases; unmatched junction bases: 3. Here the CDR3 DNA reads TGTGCCTGGAGGGTTAGCGGGAGCTCCTACGAGCAGTACTTC. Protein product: CAWRVSGSSYEQYF.

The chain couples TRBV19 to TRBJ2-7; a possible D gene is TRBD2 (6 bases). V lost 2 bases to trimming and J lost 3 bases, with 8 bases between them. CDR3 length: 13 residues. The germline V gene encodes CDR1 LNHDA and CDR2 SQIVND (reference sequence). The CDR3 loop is CASSIKEGYEQYF. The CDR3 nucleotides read TGTGCCAGTAGTATAAAGGAGGGCTACGAGCAGTACTTC.

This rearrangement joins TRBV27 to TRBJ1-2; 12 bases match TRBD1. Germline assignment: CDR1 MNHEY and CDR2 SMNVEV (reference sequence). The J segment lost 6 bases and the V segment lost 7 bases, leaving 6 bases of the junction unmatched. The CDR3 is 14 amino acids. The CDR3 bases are TGTGCCAGCAAAACGGGACAGGGGGCACATGGCTACACCTTC. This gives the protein CASKTGQGAHGYTF.

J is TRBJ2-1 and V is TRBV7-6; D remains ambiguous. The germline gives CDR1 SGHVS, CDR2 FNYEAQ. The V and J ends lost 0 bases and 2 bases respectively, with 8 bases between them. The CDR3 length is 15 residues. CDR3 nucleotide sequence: TGTGCCAGCAGCTTAGCCCCGGTTACCTACAATGAGCAGTTCTTC. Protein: CASSLAPVTYNEQFF.

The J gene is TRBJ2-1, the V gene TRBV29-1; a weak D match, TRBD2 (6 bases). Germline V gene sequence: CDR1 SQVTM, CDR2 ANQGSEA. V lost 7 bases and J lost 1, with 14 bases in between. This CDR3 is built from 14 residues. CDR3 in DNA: TGCAGCGCTCAGGGAGGAGGGTCCTACAATGAGCAGTTCTTC. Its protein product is CSAQGGGSYNEQFF.